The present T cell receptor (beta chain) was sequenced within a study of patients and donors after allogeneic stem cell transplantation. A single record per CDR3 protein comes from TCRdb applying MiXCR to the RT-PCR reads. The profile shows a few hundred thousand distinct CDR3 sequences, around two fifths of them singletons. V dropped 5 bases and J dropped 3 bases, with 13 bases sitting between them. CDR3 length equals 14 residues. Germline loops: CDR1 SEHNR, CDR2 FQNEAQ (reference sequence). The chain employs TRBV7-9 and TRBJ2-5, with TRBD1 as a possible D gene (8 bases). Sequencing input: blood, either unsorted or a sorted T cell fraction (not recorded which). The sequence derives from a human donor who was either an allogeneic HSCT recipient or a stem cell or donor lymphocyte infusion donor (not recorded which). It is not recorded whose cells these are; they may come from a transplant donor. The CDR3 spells CASSQQGGKETQYF. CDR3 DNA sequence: TGTGCCAGCAGCCAACAGGGGGGGAAAGAGACCCAGTACTTC.